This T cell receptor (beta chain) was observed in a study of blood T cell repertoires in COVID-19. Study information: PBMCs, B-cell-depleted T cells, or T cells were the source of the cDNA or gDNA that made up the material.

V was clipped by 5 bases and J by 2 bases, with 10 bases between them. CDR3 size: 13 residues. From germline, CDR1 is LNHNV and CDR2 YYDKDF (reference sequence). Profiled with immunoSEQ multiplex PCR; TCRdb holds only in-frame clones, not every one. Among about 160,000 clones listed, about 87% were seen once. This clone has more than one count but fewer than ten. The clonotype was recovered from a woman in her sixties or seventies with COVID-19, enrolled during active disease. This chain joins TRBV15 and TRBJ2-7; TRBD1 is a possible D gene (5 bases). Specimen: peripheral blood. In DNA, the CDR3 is TGTGCCACCAGCGGACATCCCCCCTACGAGCAGTACTTC. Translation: CATSGHPPYEQYF.